These T cell receptor beta chains were read from a single sample in a study of T cell responses to AZD1222 COVID-19 vaccine. Measured with immunoSEQ multiplex PCR; TCRdb has only the in-frame clones, and not every one. The table lists 110,000 or so clones, about 89% of them singletons, with roughly 4.4% in the top ten. This material consisted of peripheral blood, taken 28 days after the second AZD1222 dose. Every receptor here comes from an adult who received the AZD1222 COVID-19 vaccine. The CDR3 runs from the conserved cysteine through the conserved F or W. Each record gives: clone size, V gene, J gene, D gene, CDR3 DNA, CDR3 protein. D genes are given only for firm matches. The size field is filled for only some rows; it gives once, few, many or a size class.

NA,TRBV9,TRBJ2-7,NA,TGTGCCAGCAGCCCGAGTGGGCAGGTTTACGAGCAGTACTTC,CASSPSGQVYEQYF
NA,TRBV7-2,TRBJ2-7,NA,TGTGCCAGCAGCCATAGGACAATCTCCTACGAGCAGTACTTC,CASSHRTISYEQYF
NA,TRBV27,TRBJ2-7,NA,TGTGCCAGCAGTTTGTACAGTTCTAATTCCTTTTACGAGCAGTACTTC,CASSLYSSNSFYEQYF
NA,TRBV7-8,TRBJ1-4,NA,TGTGCCAGCAGCTTGAGTGCAGGGCGTTCTGAAAAACTGTTTTTT,CASSLSAGRSEKLFF
NA,TRBV11-2,TRBJ2-1,TRBD2,TGTGCCAGCAGCTTAGGTCTAGCGGGGACTTACAATGAGCAGTTCTTC,CASSLGLAGTYNEQFF
NA,TRBV19,TRBJ2-4,NA,TGTGCCAGTAGGCCCTGGACGGAAAACATTCAGTACTTC,CASRPWTENIQYF
NA,TRBV6-5,TRBJ2-6,TRBD2,TGTGCCAGCAGTCTCGGGACTAGCAGCTCCAACGTCCTGACTTTC,CASSLGTSSSNVLTF
NA,TRBV4-3,TRBJ1-2,NA,TGCGCCAGCAGCCAACAAAGGACAGCTAACTATGGCTACACCTTC,CASSQQRTANYGYTF
once,TRBV24-1,TRBJ1-1,NA,TGTGCCACCCCTCTCGGGGAAGCTTTCTTT,CATPLGEAFF
NA,TRBV21-1,TRBJ2-2,NA,TGTGCCAGCAGGGACAGTTTCGAACACCGGGGAGCTGTTTTT,CASRDSFEHRGAVF
NA,TRBV11-1,TRBJ2-2,NA,TGTGCCAGCAGCTTTAAGAACACCGGGGAGCTGTTTTTT,CASSFKNTGELFF
NA,TRBV3-1/TRBV3-2,TRBJ2-1,TRBD2,TGTGCCAGCAGCCAAGAAAGCGAGCGGGGGGTTAGGGTCTTC,CASSQESERGVRVF
few,TRBV6-2/TRBV6-3,TRBJ1-1,TRBD1,TGTGCCAGCAGTTACCCCCCGATGGCTGGGACAGAGGGGAACACTGAAGCTTTCTTT,CASSYPPMAGTEGNTEAFF
NA,TRBV27,TRBJ2-5,NA,TGTGCCAGCAGTTTCCGGGTTCACCAAGAGACCCAGTACTTC,CASSFRVHQETQYF
NA,TRBV4-1,TRBJ1-1,TRBD1,TGCGCCAGCAGCCAAGGGGACAGGGTCTTGGCTGGTCGAGAAGCTTTCTTT,CASSQGDRVLAGREAFF
once,TRBV9,TRBJ2-7,TRBD2,TGTGCCAGCAGCGTAGCTAAGGCTAGCGGGAACACCTACGAGCAGTACTTC,CASSVAKASGNTYEQYF
NA,TRBV4-2,TRBJ2-2,TRBD2,TGTGCCAGCAGCCAAAGGACTAGCGGGGGCCTCACCGGGGAGCTGTTTTTT,CASSQRTSGGLTGELFF
NA,TRBV19,TRBJ1-5,NA,TGTGCCAGTAGTATTGAGGGGACGGGCAATCAGCCCCAGCATTTT,CASSIEGTGNQPQHF
NA,TRBV6-5,TRBJ1-1,NA,TGTGCCAGCAGAGAGGGGCTAAACACTGAAGCTTTCTTT,CASREGLNTEAFF
NA,TRBV6-5,TRBJ1-2,TRBD1,TGTGCCAGCATTTTCTTTCCGGGACAGGCTGATGGCTACACCTTC,CASIFFPGQADGYTF
NA,TRBV15,TRBJ1-4,NA,TGTGCCACCAGCAGAGGCGGTGCAACTAATGAAAAACTGTTTTTT,CATSRGGATNEKLFF
NA,TRBV7-3,TRBJ2-2,NA,TGTGCCAGCAGCCTAACCTGGGACACCGGGGAGCTGTTTTTT,CASSLTWDTGELFF
NA,TRBV7-3,TRBJ2-7,TRBD2,TGTGCCAGCAGCTTACTAGCGGGAGACGAGCAGTACTTC,CASSLLAGDEQYF